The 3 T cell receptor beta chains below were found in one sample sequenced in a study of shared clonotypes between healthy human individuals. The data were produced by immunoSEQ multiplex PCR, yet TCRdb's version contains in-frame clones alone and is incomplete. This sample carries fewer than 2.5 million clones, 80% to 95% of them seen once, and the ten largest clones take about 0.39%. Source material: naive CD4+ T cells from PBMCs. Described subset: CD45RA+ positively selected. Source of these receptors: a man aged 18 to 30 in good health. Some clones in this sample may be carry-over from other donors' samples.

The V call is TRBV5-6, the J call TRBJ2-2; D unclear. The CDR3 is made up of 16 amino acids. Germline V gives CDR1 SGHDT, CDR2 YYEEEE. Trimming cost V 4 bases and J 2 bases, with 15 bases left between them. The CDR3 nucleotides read TGTGCCAGCAGCCCACCACACGGATCAAACACCGGGGAGCTGTTTTTT. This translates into CASSPPHGSNTGELFF.

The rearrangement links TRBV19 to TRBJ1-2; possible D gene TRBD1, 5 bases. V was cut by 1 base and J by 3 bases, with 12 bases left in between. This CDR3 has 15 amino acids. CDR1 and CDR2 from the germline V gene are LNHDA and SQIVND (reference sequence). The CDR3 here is CASSIVGREDYGYTF. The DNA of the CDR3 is TGTGCCAGTAGTATAGTAGGCAGGGAAGACTATGGCTACACCTTC.

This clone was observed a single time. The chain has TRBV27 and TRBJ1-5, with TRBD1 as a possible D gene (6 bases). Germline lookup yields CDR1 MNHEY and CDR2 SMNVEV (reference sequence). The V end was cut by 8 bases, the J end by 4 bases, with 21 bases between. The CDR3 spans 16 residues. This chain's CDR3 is CASHRVDRMKNQPQHF. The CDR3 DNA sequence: TGTGCCAGCCACCGAGTTGACAGGATGAAAAATCAGCCCCAGCATTTT.